A selection of T cell receptor beta chains follows, all from one sample in a study of T cells in Graves' hyperthyroidism and ophthalmopathy. One entry per CDR3 protein, called by TCRdb with MiXCR from the multiplex PCR reads. The table includes over 700,000 distinct CDR3 sequences, around a sixth detected once. What was sequenced was blood. These receptors were collected from a woman in her fifties or sixties with Graves' hyperthyroidism that later progressed to Graves' ophthalmopathy. Both conserved end residues are part of each CDR3. Fields, in order: D gene, V gene, J gene, CDR3 protein. D genes are given only for firm matches.

D: NA
V: TRBV5-1
J: TRBJ1-2
CDR3: CTSSLEPSLNYGYTF

D: NA
V: TRBV3-1
J: TRBJ2-3
CDR3: CASSQIPPRGAPDTQYF

D: TRBD1
V: TRBV6-2/TRBV6-3
J: TRBJ1-6
CDR3: CASTRTGQGTSPLHF

D: NA
V: TRBV9
J: TRBJ2-7
CDR3: CASSASLGQNYEQYF

D: TRBD1
V: TRBV20-1
J: TRBJ1-5
CDR3: CSASPGGRQPQHF

D: NA
V: TRBV9
J: TRBJ1-1
CDR3: CASSVGGGPRNTEAFF

D: NA
V: TRBV6-2/TRBV6-3
J: TRBJ2-2
CDR3: CASSISRGGANTGELFF

D: NA
V: TRBV12-3/TRBV12-4
J: TRBJ2-1
CDR3: CASSFGRPRSYNEQFF

D: NA
V: TRBV7-9
J: TRBJ1-3
CDR3: CASRQTRTDRSGNTIYF

D: TRBD2
V: TRBV14
J: TRBJ2-5
CDR3: CASSPGLAGTMETQYF

D: NA
V: TRBV10-3
J: TRBJ1-4
CDR3: CAISGKGGDGEKLFF

D: TRBD1
V: TRBV29-1
J: TRBJ2-1
CDR3: CSVETGTGHYNEQFF

D: NA
V: TRBV15
J: TRBJ1-6
CDR3: CATSWRQSPTRQSPLHF

D: TRBD1
V: TRBV18
J: TRBJ1-1
CDR3: CASSSWTGVPEAFF

D: TRBD2
V: TRBV12-3/TRBV12-4
J: TRBJ2-1
CDR3: CASSFRASGGLSYNEQFF

D: NA
V: TRBV7-9
J: TRBJ1-1
CDR3: CASRGDAENTEAFF

D: TRBD1
V: TRBV7-2
J: TRBJ1-2
CDR3: CASSLIMTGGFYGYTF

D: NA
V: TRBV9
J: TRBJ2-1
CDR3: CASSEGGGKELDEQFF

D: NA
V: TRBV7-6
J: TRBJ1-1
CDR3: CASSKDQNTEAFF

D: NA
V: TRBV11-1
J: TRBJ1-4
CDR3: CASSLAGDASGLFF

D: NA
V: TRBV6-1
J: TRBJ2-1
CDR3: CASGLGDDNEQFF

D: TRBD2
V: TRBV24-1
J: TRBJ2-1
CDR3: CATSDSRGGLYNEQFF

D: NA
V: TRBV11-2
J: TRBJ1-1
CDR3: CASTLGTRNTEAFF

D: NA
V: TRBV5-1
J: TRBJ1-6
CDR3: CASSSRVSSYNSPLHF

D: TRBD2
V: TRBV6-2/TRBV6-3
J: TRBJ2-3
CDR3: CASRPLAGNLDTQYF

D: NA
V: TRBV7-9
J: TRBJ2-7
CDR3: CASSPAPYEQYF

D: NA
V: TRBV12-3/TRBV12-4
J: TRBJ2-7
CDR3: CASSKEGTAYEQYF

D: TRBD1
V: TRBV7-9
J: TRBJ2-2
CDR3: CASRPRQGASGELFF

D: NA
V: TRBV5-1
J: TRBJ2-2
CDR3: CASIPGTVNTGELFF

D: NA
V: TRBV3-1
J: TRBJ1-1
CDR3: CASSQFNRVNTEAFF

D: NA
V: TRBV6-2/TRBV6-3
J: TRBJ2-2
CDR3: CASSYSGENTGELFF

D: TRBD1
V: TRBV6-1
J: TRBJ2-4
CDR3: CASGGQTGSKNIQYF

D: NA
V: TRBV6-1
J: TRBJ1-5
CDR3: CASGLDASNQPQHF

D: NA
V: TRBV5-1
J: TRBJ2-5
CDR3: CASSYGQSQETQYF

D: NA
V: TRBV10-3
J: TRBJ1-1
CDR3: CAISELQTNTEAFF